This T cell receptor (beta chain) was identified in a study of shared clonotypes between healthy human individuals (dated by TCRdb to 2018 to 2020). Background on the whole study: The cohort comprised a couple of women and a few men aged 18 to 49 years. Per donor, three plates each were used for CD4 naive and CD4 memory, two for CD8 naive, and one for CD8 memory. To estimate repertoire size and how much clonotype sharing occurs between individuals, the study deeply sequenced the blood TCR repertoires of five or six healthy adults. To increase sequencing depth and limit assay-specific biases, different laboratories used diverse techniques to prepare libraries and sequence TCR repertoires. Per donor, leukapheresis produced somewhere between about 0.94 and 9 billion PBMCs. General findings and caveats noted by the study authors: Sampling was restricted to blood, and TCR repertoires in tissue are likely to differ from TCR repertoires in blood. Rarefaction of sorted-subset datasets indicated incomplete sequencing despite the large sequencing depth. Pairwise subsampling indicated that sequencing depth was expected to affect the degree of clonotype sharing among donors. Across a handful of donors, about 5% of naive CD4, roughly 3.8% of naive CD8, under 2.5% of memory CD4, and approximately 0.42% of memory CD8 clonotypes were shared. The genetic and exposure-history diversity represented was limited by the small number of donors. Naive subsets generally had larger estimated clonotype richness than memory subsets did. Higher generation probabilities were observed for clonotypes shared by all four sorted-subset donors than for non-shared clonotypes.

TCR CDR3 regions were amplified from genomic DNA by multiplex PCR using the deep immunoSEQ assay. Extracted genomic DNA from each cell subset was distributed evenly across all wells of several immunoSEQ 96-well plates, and each plate was treated as a replicate. Each replicate PCR for sorted subsets received around 0.2 ug genomic DNA, equal to tens of thousands of T cell genomes. The purified libraries were quantified using a Qubit 3.0 fluorometer, sized with a Bioanalyzer 2100, and then quantified again using the KAPA Library Quantification kit. Every immunoSEQ 96-well plate was sequenced on a separate single-read 150-cycle Illumina NextSeq 550 flow cell. The paper's processing steps were these. Because the immunoSEQ output held only junctional sequences and lacked quality scores, the filtering could not match the filtering applied to full-length reads. To assign V/J genes and CDR3, sequences were annotated using PyIR, a Python wrapper for IgBLAST v1.9, with IMGT germline references. Reads with weak V/J assignments (E-value above 1e-6), missing CDR3, stop codons, out-of-frame junctions, or ambiguous translated residues were removed. V3J clonotypes were defined by identical inferred V gene, J gene, and CDR3 amino acid sequence. The percentage overlap between two repertoires was calculated by dividing the number of shared unique clonotypes by the size of the smaller repertoire. Three approaches were used to assess repertoire richness: RTK rarefaction, the Chao1 estimator, and Recon v2.1 estimates of unobserved clonotypes. Generation probabilities were computed with OLGA for all TCRbeta clonotypes obtained by the gDNA method from a handful of donors. TCRdb's version of the immuneACCESS table is confined to in-frame rearrangements and falls short of the full clone set. An unresolved V gene accounts for under half of the shortfall where checked; the remainder is of unknown origin. V and J calls and clone size come straight from that table; D and trimming were deduced from the DNA. For this sample the table gives hundreds of thousands of clones, of which about 98% were detected only once. The top ten hold approximately 0.3% of the sample.

The germline V gene specifies MNHNS as CDR1 and SASEGT as CDR2. For this chain, trimming is 4 bases at the V end and 4 bases at the J end, and the number of junction bases without a gene match is 4. The CDR3 starts with the cysteine, ends with the phenylalanine, and has 15 residues. The read is trimmed to its CDR3 DNA, 45 bases read in frame from base 1. A remark on this clone: Its cognate antigen has yet to be identified. Per-nucleotide qualities are absent, and no much larger clonotype sits a single base away.

CD8 naive samples consisted of CD45RO-negative cells that were positively selected for CCR7, yielding a CD45RA+CCR7+ population without TemRA cells. The donors were healthy, HIV-negative adults with no recently reported acute infections or vaccinations. Only Caucasian adults living in Nashville, Tennessee, USA were represented among the donors. Blood was obtained by leukapheresis, after which PBMCs were separated by Ficoll-Histopaque density gradient centrifugation and cryopreserved in liquid nitrogen vapor phase. Analytical flow cytometry was used to check the purity and quantity of each magnetically sorted T cell population. Each sorted fraction had its genomic DNA isolated and then quantified by UV absorbance on a Nanodrop 2000c.

The source material was naive CD8+ T cells sorted from blood. The cell subset or site label corresponds to: CD45RA+CCR7+. The V and J segments used are TRBV6-1 and TRBJ2-1, and 10 bases in between align with TRBD1. This TCR came from a man aged 25-45 years in good health. The encoded CDR3 is CASSAPGQGYNEQFF. DNA sequence: TGTGCCAGCAGTGCCCCGGGACAGGGGTACAATGAGCAGTTCTTC.